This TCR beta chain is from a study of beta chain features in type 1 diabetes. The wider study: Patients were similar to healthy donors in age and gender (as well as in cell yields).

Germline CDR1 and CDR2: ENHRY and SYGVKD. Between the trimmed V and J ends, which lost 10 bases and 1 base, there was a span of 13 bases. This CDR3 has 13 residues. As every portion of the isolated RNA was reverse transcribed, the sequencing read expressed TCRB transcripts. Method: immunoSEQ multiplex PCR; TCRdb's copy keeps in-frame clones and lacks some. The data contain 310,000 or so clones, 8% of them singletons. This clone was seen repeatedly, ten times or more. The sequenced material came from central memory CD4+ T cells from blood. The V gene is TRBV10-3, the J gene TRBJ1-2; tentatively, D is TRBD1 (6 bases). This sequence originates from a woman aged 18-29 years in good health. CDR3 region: CATADSFNYGYTF. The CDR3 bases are TGTGCCACCGCGGACAGCTTTAACTATGGCTACACCTTC.